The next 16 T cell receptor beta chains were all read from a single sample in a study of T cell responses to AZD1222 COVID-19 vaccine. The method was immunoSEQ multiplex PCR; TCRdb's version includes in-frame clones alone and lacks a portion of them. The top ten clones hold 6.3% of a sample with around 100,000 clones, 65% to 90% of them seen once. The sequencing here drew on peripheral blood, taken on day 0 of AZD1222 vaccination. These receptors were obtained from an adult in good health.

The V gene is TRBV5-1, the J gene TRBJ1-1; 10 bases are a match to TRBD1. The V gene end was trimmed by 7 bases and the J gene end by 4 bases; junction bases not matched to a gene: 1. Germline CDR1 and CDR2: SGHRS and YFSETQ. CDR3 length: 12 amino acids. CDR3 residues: CASRTGGTEAFF. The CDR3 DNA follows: TGCGCCAGCCGGACAGGGGGCACTGAAGCTTTCTTT.

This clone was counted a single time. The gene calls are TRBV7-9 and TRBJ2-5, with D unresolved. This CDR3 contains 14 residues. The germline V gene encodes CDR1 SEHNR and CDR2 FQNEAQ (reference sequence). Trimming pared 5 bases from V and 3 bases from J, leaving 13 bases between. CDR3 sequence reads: CASSTRAYKETQYF. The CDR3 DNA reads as TGTGCCAGCAGCACCCGGGCGTACAAAGAGACCCAGTACTTC. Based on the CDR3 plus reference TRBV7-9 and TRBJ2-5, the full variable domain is DTGVSQNPRHKITKRGQNVTFRCDPISEHNRLYWYRQTLGQGPEFLTYFQNEAQLEKSRLLSDRFSAERPKGSFSTLEIQRTEQGDSAMYLCASSTRAYKETQYFGPGTRLLVL.

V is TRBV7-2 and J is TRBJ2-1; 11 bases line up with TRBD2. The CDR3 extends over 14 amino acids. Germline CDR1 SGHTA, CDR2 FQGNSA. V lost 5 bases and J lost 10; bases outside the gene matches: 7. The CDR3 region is CASSILAGAREQFF. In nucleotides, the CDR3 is TGTGCCAGCAGCATACTAGCGGGGGCCCGGGAGCAGTTCTTC.

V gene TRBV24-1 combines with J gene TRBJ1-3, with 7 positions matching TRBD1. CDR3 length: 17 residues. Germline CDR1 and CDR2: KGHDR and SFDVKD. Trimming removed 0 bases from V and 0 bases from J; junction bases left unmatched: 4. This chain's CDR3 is CATSDLLGGFSGNTIYF. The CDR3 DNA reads TGTGCCACCAGTGATTTGTTAGGGGGCTTCTCTGGAAACACCATATATTTT.

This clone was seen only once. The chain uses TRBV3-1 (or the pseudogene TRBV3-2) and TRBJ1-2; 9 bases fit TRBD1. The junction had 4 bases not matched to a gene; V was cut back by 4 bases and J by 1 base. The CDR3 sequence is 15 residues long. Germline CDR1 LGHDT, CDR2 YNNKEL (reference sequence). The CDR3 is CASSRGTGSNYGYTF. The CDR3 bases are TGTGCCAGCAGCCGGGGGACAGGGAGTAACTATGGCTACACCTTC.

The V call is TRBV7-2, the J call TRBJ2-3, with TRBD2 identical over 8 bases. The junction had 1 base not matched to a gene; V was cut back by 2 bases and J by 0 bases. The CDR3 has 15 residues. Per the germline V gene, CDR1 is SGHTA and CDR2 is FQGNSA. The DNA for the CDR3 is TGTGCCAGCAGCTTACTAGCGGGTAGCACAGATACGCAGTATTTT. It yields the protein CASSLLAGSTDTQYF.

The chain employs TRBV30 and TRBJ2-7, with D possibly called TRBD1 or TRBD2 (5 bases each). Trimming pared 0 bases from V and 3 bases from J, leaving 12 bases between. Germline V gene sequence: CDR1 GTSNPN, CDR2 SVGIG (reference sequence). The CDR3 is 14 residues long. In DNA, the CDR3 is TGTGCCTGGAGTGTACGAGGGGTAGGCTACGAGCAGTACTTC. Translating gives CAWSVRGVGYEQYF. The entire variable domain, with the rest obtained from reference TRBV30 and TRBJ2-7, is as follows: SQTIHQWPATLVQPVGSPLSLECTVEGTSNPNLYWYRQAAGRGLQLLFYSVGIGQISSEVPQNLSASRPQDRQFILSSKKLLLSDSGFYLCAWSVRGVGYEQYFGPGTRLTVT.

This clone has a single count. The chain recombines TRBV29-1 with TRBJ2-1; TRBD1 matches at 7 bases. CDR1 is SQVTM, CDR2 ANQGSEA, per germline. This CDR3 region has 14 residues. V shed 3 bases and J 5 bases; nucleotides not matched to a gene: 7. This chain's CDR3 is CSVDHRGDHNEQFF. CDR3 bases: TGCAGCGTTGATCACAGGGGTGACCACAATGAGCAGTTCTTC.

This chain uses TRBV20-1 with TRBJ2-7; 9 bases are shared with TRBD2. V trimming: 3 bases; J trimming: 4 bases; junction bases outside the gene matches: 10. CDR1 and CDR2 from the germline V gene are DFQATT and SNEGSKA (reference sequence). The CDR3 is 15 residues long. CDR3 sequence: CSASLVASGDYEQYF. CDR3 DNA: TGCAGTGCTAGTTTGGTCGCTAGCGGGGATTACGAGCAGTACTTC.

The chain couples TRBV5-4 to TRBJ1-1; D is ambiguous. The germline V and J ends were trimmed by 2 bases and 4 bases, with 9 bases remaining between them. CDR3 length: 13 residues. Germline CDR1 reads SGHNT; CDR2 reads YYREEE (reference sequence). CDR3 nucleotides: TGTGCCAGCAGCTTAAATAAGGGCACTGAAGCTTTCTTT. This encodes CASSLNKGTEAFF.

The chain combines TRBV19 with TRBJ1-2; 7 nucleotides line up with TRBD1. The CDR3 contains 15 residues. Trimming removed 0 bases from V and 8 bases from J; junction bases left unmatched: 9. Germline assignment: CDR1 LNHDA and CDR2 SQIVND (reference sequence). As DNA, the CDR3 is TGTGCCAGTAGTATAGATCGGGACAGAACCTACGGCTACACCTTC. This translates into CASSIDRDRTYGYTF.

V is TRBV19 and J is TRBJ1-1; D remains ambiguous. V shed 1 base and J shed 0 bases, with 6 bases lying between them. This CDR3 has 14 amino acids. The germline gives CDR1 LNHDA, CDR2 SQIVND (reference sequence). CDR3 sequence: CASSIGGVNTEAFF. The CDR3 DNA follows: TGTGCCAGTAGTATAGGTGGGGTGAACACTGAAGCTTTCTTT.

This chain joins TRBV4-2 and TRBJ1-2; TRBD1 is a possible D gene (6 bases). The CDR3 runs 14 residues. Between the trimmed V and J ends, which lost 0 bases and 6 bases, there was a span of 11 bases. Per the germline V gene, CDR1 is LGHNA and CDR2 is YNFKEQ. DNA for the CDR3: TGTGCCAGCAGCCAAGATCGGGCAGGGGATGGCTACACCTTC. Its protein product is CASSQDRAGDGYTF.

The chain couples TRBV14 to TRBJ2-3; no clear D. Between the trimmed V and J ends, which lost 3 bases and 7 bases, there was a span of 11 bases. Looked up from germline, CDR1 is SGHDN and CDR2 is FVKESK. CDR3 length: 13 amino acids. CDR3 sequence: CASSQHDLNTQYF. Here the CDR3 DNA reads TGTGCCAGCAGCCAGCACGATCTAAATACGCAGTATTTT.

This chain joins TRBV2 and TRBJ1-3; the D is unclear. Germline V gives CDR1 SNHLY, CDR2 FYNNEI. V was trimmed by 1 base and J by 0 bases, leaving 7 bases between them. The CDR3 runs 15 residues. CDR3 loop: CASSEEAVSGNTIYF. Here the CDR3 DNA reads TGTGCCAGCAGTGAAGAGGCAGTCTCTGGAAACACCATATATTTT.

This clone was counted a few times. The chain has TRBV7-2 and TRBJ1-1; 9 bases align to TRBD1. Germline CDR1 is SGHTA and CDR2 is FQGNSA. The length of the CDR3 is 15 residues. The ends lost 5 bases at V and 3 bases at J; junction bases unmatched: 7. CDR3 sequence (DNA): TGTGCCAGCAGCATCGAGACAGGGGGAGACACTGAAGCTTTCTTT. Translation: CASSIETGGDTEAFF.